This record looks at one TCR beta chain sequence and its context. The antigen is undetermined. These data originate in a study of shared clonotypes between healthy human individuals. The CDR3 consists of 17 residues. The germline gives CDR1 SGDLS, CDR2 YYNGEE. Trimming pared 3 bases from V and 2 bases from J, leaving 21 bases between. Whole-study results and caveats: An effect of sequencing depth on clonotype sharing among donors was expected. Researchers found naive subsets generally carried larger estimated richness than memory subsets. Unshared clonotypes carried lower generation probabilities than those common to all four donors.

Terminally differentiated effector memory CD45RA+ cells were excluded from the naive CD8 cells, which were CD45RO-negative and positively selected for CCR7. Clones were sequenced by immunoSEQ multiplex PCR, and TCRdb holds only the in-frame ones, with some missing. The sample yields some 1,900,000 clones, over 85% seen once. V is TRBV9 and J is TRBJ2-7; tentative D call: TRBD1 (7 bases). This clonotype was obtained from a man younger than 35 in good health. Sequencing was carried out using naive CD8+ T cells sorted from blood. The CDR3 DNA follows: TGTGCCAGCAGCGGTCATTGGTCGGCAGGGGGGACCTACGAGCAGTACTTC. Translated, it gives CASSGHWSAGGTYEQYF.